This TCR beta chain was retrieved from a study of neoadjuvant anti-PD-1 for oral cavity cancer. Study overall: Patients without progression received a fourth nivolumab dose around day 43, then surgical resection on days 50-56. Overall study findings and caveats: After neoadjuvant nivolumab, PBMC T cell clonality was significantly higher in non-responders than responders. Pretreatment Treg/Th17 ratio correlated inversely with post-treatment tumor clonality.

Time point reported: after neoadjuvant nivolumab, at surgical resection. A word on this clone: The antigen is undetermined.

Trimming shortened V by 4 bases and J by 0 bases, and 13 bases separated the two germline ends. Germline CDR1 is SGHVS and CDR2 is FNYEAQ. CDR3 length: 15 residues. The method was immunoSEQ multiplex PCR; TCRdb's version includes in-frame clones alone and lacks a portion of them. The sample has 13,000 to 15,000 clones, 60% to 80% seen once; the top ten hold about 3%. The receptor was derived from a person aged 40-85 years with oral cavity squamous cell carcinoma. This sample comprised PBMCs, obtained after nivolumab (anti-PD-1) treatment. V is TRBV7-6 and J is TRBJ2-7; a possible D gene is TRBD1 (6 bases). The CDR3 DNA reads as TGTGCCAGCAGCTCCCACAGGGATGGCTCCTACGAGCAGTACTTC. Its protein is CASSSHRDGSYEQYF.